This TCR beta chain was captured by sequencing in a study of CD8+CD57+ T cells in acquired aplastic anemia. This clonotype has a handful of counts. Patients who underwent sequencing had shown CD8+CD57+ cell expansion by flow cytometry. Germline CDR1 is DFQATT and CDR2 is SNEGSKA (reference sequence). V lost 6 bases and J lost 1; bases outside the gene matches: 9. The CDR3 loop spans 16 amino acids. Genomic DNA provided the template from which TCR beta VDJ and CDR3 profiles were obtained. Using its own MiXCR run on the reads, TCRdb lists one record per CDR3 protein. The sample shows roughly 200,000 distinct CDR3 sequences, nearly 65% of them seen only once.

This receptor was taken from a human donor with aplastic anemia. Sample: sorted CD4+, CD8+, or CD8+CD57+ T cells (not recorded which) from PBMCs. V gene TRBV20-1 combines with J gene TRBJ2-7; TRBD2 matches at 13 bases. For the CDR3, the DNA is TGCAGTGCCCGAGCGACTAGCGGGAGGAGGTCCTACGAGCAGTACTTC. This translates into CSARATSGRRSYEQYF.